The present T cell receptor beta chain was sequenced within a study of T cell responses to AZD1222 COVID-19 vaccine. Germline CDR1 reads MNHEY; CDR2 reads SVGAGI. This CDR3 contains 13 residues. After removal of 6 bases from V and 3 bases from J, the junction contained 2 bases not matched to a gene. With regard to this clone: Antigen unknown.

The protocol was immunoSEQ multiplex PCR, while the TCRdb copy is restricted to in-frame clones and leaves out a portion. The sample holds 150,000 or so clones, approximately 83% seen once. Findings and caveats of the study: Baseline serology detected seropositivity in only a handful of AZD1222 recipients. Donors were chiefly white British, with a greater number of females, and clonal diversity was perhaps underestimated. Spike-specific TCRs gained breadth and depth after people received two AZD1222 doses.

The input for sequencing was peripheral blood, taken on day 0 of AZD1222 vaccination. The receptor comes from an adult in good health. The chain is built from TRBV6-5 and TRBJ2-3; 8 bases are shared with TRBD1. CDR3 sequence (DNA): TGTGCCAGCAGAAGGACAGGGACAGATACGCAGTATTTT. This codes for CASRRTGTDTQYF.